The 14 T cell receptor beta chains given below trace back to one sample, sequenced in a study of T cell repertoires in cytomegalovirus infection. TCRdb called the reads again in MiXCR, with one record for every CDR3 protein. This repertoire shows 650,000 to 900,000 distinct CDR3 sequences, 25% to 35% found once; its top ten account for around 14%. Their cognate antigens are unknown. Sequencing was performed on cultured CD8+ T cells from PBMCs, taken from culture after CMV antigen stimulation. Source of these receptors: a human donor in good health (CMV status not recorded). Some clones in this sample may be carry-over from other donors' samples.

J is TRBJ1-1 and V is TRBV12-3 or TRBV12-4; D is undetermined. The CDR3 spans 13 residues. Trimming shortened V by 5 bases and J by 4 bases, and 11 bases separated the two germline ends. The CDR3 here is CASSIQVATEAFF. The CDR3 region has the DNA TGTGCCAGCAGTATACAAGTGGCCACTGAAGCTTTCTTT.

This clonotype was picked up many times. This chain joins TRBV10-3 and TRBJ2-5, with 8 bases aligning to TRBD1. The CDR3 spans 14 residues. V lost 3 bases, J lost 5 bases, and 5 bases stayed unmatched. In germline, CDR1 is ENHRY, CDR2 SYGVKD. In DNA, the CDR3 is TGTGCCATCAGTGATCCGAGGACAGGGGAGACCCAGTACTTC. Amino acids: CAISDPRTGETQYF.

The genes are TRBV12-3 or TRBV12-4 and TRBJ2-7; D is possibly TRBD1 (6 bases). Trimming removed 4 bases from V and 5 bases from J, with 15 bases in between. CDR3 length: 14 amino acids. In DNA form, the CDR3 reads TGTGCCAGCAGTTCAGGGGCACGGATCGACGAGCAGTACTTC. Translation: CASSSGARIDEQYF.

This clonotype was seen at least ten times. The chain couples TRBV7-9 to TRBJ1-2; no clear D gene. The germline V gene has CDR1 SEHNR and CDR2 FQNEAQ (reference sequence). V was shortened by 5 bases and J by 3 bases, with 16 bases between the two germline ends. The CDR3 is made up of 15 amino acids. CDR3 amino acids: CASSHRHPRDYGYTF. DNA of the CDR3: TGTGCCAGCAGCCATAGACACCCAAGGGACTATGGCTACACCTTC.

This clonotype was observed a few times. V and J are TRBV7-9 and TRBJ1-2, with no clear D. The CDR3 contains 13 residues. V lost 1 base, J lost 8 bases, and 11 bases lay in between. In germline, CDR1 is SEHNR, CDR2 FQNEAQ (reference sequence). The CDR3 DNA is TGTGCCAGCAGCTTAGGACTCCGGAGAGGCTACACCTTC. It specifies CASSLGLRRGYTF.

V is TRBV5-1 and J is TRBJ2-1; 11 bases match TRBD2. The CDR3 contains 17 residues. The germline CDR1 and CDR2 sequences are SGHRS and YFSETQ. The V gene end was trimmed by 4 bases and the J gene end by 2 bases; junction bases not matched to a gene: 8. The CDR3 coding sequence is TGCGCCAGCAGCGATCTTCTAGCGGGGGGCCCCTACAATGAGCAGTTCTTC. Its translation is CASSDLLAGGPYNEQFF.

This clonotype was detected only a few times. V usage is TRBV7-8 and J usage is TRBJ2-1; 8 positions agree with TRBD1. The germline V gene has CDR1 SGHVS and CDR2 FQNEAQ. J gave up 3 bases and V 2 bases, and 6 bases lay outside the gene matches. The CDR3 is 16 amino acids. The CDR3 region has the DNA TGTGCCAGCAGCTTATGGGGGACAGGCGTCTACAATGAGCAGTTCTTC. This codes for CASSLWGTGVYNEQFF.

V gene TRBV4-2 combines with J gene TRBJ2-7, with D tentatively TRBD1 (5 bases). The V gene lost 9 bases and the J gene lost 2 bases, with 14 bases spanning the gap. Germline V gives CDR1 LGHNA, CDR2 YNFKEQ. CDR3 length equals 13 residues. DNA of the CDR3: TGTGCCAGTTGGGGCGGCATCCCCTACGAGCAGTACTTC. Its protein is CASWGGIPYEQYF.

The gene calls are TRBV19 and TRBJ1-2, with a possible D match to TRBD1 (5 bases). The V end was cut by 2 bases, the J end by 6 bases, with 10 bases between. This CDR3 comprises 13 residues. CDR1 and CDR2 (germline): LNHDA, SQIVND (reference sequence). The CDR3, as DNA: TGTGCCAGTAGTATAAAGGGGAGGAATGGCTACACCTTC. Translated, it gives CASSIKGRNGYTF.

This clonotype was observed a few times. This sequence joins TRBV19 and TRBJ1-2, with 8 bases matching TRBD1. From germline, CDR1 is LNHDA and CDR2 SQIVND (reference sequence). After removal of 1 base from V and 3 bases from J, the junction contained 4 bases not matched to a gene. This CDR3 spans 15 amino acids. For the CDR3, the DNA is TGTGCCAGTAGTATAGCCCCGGGACAGGACTATGGCTACACCTTC. Protein sequence: CASSIAPGQDYGYTF.

This clonotype has a handful of counts. The V and J genes are TRBV9 and TRBJ1-4; 8 bases match TRBD1. CDR3 length: 14 amino acids. Germline CDR1 SGDLS, CDR2 YYNGEE. Trimming cost V 4 bases and J 6 bases; bases outside gene matches: 5. The CDR3 is CASSTRGLDEKLFF. The CDR3 DNA follows: TGTGCCAGCAGCACCAGGGGGCTGGATGAAAAACTGTTTTTT.

This clonotype has just a few counts. The rearrangement joins TRBV3-1 to TRBJ2-7; 8 bases match TRBD2. The CDR3 sequence is 17 residues long. V trimming: 0 bases; J trimming: 4 bases; junction bases outside the gene matches: 11. CDR1 is LGHDT, CDR2 YNNKEL, per germline (reference sequence). CDR3 loop: CASSQDRTWRGEYEQYV. CDR3 nucleotide sequence: TGTGCCAGCAGCCAAGACCGAACCTGGCGGGGGGAATACGAGCAGTACGTC.

This clonotype appeared many times. V usage is TRBV7-2 and J usage is TRBJ2-1, with 8 bases that match TRBD2. Germline loops: CDR1 SGHTA, CDR2 FQGNSA. The CDR3 is made up of 18 amino acids. Losses at the gene ends were 4 bases for V and 4 bases for J; bases not matched to a gene: 15. CDR3 in DNA: TGTGCCAGCAGCTCCCCTGGGGGGGGCGGGGGGCCTTACAATGAGCAGTTCTTC. This translates into CASSSPGGGGGPYNEQFF.

This clonotype was counted at least ten times. This chain links TRBV7-2 with TRBJ2-1, with D uncertain. The CDR3 has 15 amino acids. V lost 4 bases to trimming and J lost 2 bases, with 12 bases between them. CDR1 and CDR2 (germline): SGHTA, FQGNSA. CDR3 in amino acids: CASSSGPVAYNEQFF. The CDR3 region has the DNA TGTGCCAGCAGCTCTGGACCGGTGGCCTACAATGAGCAGTTCTTC.